This TCR beta chain is drawn from a study of cytomegalovirus exposure and HLA in healthy donors. The study, taken as a whole, reports: According to reports, the classifier identified cytomegalovirus status with high specificity and sensitivity.

PCR primers comprised 60 Vbeta and 13 Jbeta primers. Using immunoSEQ multiplex PCR, the repertoire was profiled, and TCRdb retains in-frame clones only, with some absent. The table includes around 110,000 clones, roughly 73% detected once. This CDR3 contains 13 residues. In germline, CDR1 is SGHTA, CDR2 FQGNSA. V was pared by 6 bases and J by 9 bases, with 18 bases between. This clone has a handful of counts. Its antigen is as yet unknown. The V and J genes are TRBV7-2 and TRBJ2-7; D unclear. The sequence was obtained from a man aged 25 to 40 in good health and CMV-seronegative. Sequencing input: PBMCs. The CDR3 DNA reads TGTGCCAGCAGTCCCGCGAATGGTGGTGGGCAGTACTTC. The encoded protein is CASSPANGGGQYF.